Listed below are T cell receptor beta chains from one sample, sequenced in a study of T cell responses to AZD1222 COVID-19 vaccine. Libraries were prepared by immunoSEQ multiplex PCR; TCRdb keeps only in-frame clonotypes and omits some of them. The table shows about 170,000 clones, with 90% occurring only once. Source: peripheral blood, taken on day 0 of AZD1222 vaccination. Receptor source: an adult in good health. Each CDR3 is given with its conserved first and last residue. A D gene is named only where the DNA matches it firmly.

>TRBV4-3|.|TRBJ2-7
TGCGCCAGCAGCCAAGGTCGCAGGGGAGGCTACGAGCAGTACTTC
CASSQGRRGGYEQYF
>TRBV18|.|TRBJ1-2
TGTGCCAGCTCACCCTCCCCAGGGCAGGGCGGCTACACCTTC
CASSPSPGQGGYTF
>TRBV6-6|TRBD2|TRBJ2-3
TGTGCCAGCAGCTTACGGACCCCCAGACTAGCGGGGGGGCTGAAAGATACGCAGTATTTT
CASSLRTPRLAGGLKDTQYF
>TRBV5-8|.|TRBJ2-2
TGTGCCAGCAGCTTGCGGGTTCTAAACACCGGGGAGCTGTTTTTT
CASSLRVLNTGELFF
>TRBV30|.|TRBJ1-2
TGTGCCTGGAGTGTACAAAGGCGGGGCTACACCTTC
CAWSVQRRGYTF
>TRBV6-2/TRBV6-3|TRBD1|TRBJ1-4
TGTGCCAGCAGTAACCCACAGGGGAGAAATGAAAAACTGTTTTTT
CASSNPQGRNEKLFF
>TRBV30|.|TRBJ2-3
TGTGCCTGGAGTGTACCCGGGGGCACAGATACGCAGTATTTT
CAWSVPGGTDTQYF
>TRBV27|.|TRBJ1-1
TGTGCCAGCAACGTAGGGGTAGGCTTCAACACTGAAGCTTTCTTT
CASNVGVGFNTEAFF
>TRBV6-6|.|TRBJ1-5
TGTGCCAGCAGTCCCCCCCCGGTGGTTGATTGCAATCAGCCCCAGCATTTT
CASSPPPVVDCNQPQHF
>TRBV6-5|.|TRBJ1-2
TGTGCCACCTCTCTTCGAGGAGCCTATGGCTACACCTTC
CATSLRGAYGYTF
>TRBV2|TRBD2|TRBJ2-1
TGTGCCAGCATCCAGGGAGGACGGGGGGTTTACAATGAGCAGTTCTTC
CASIQGGRGVYNEQFF
>TRBV19|TRBD2|TRBJ2-2
TGTGCCAGTAGCCCTGGAGCGGGGGGGAACACCGGGGAGCTGTTTTTT
CASSPGAGGNTGELFF